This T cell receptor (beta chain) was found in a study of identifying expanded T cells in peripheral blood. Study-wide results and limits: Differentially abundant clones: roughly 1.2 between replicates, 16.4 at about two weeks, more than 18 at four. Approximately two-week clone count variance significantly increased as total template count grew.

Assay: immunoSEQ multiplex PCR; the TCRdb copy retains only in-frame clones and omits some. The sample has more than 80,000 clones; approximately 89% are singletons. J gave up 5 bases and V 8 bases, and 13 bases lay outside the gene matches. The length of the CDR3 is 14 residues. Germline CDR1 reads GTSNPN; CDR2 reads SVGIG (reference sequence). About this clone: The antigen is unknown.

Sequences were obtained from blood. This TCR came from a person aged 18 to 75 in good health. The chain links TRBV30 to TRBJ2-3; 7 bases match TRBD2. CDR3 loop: CAGLGGGPRDTQYF. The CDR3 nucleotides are TGTGCCGGGTTGGGGGGAGGGCCGCGAGATACGCAGTATTTT. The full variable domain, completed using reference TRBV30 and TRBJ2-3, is SQTIHQWPATLVQPVGSPLSLECTVEGTSNPNLYWYRQAAGRGLQLLFYSVGIGQISSEVPQNLSASRPQDRQFILSSKKLLLSDSGFYLCAGLGGGPRDTQYFGPGTRLTVL.